The rows below give T cell receptor beta chains drawn from one sample of a study of blood T cell repertoires in COVID-19. Sequenced by immunoSEQ multiplex PCR; TCRdb stores in-frame clones only, minus some. The sample consists of 450,000 or so clones, roughly 90% of them appearing once. The sequencing input was peripheral blood. These receptors all come from a woman aged 40 to 49 with COVID-19, enrolled during active disease. The CDR3 runs from the conserved cysteine through the conserved F or W.

TRBV7-9 | CASSFRGQVFPSYNEQFF
TRBV5-1 | CASSLYRGQETQYF
TRBV5-1 | CASSSGGLGNQPQHF
TRBV11-2 | CASSPQGGEQPQHF
TRBV7-9 | CASTTASGGAYEQYF
TRBV19 | CASSPWTQNTEAFF
TRBV19 | CASSIWTGYEKLFF
TRBV18 | CASSPRREFGGSTNEKLFF
TRBV19 | CATWTGQGYSNQPQHF
TRBV7-8 | CASSSAGGYTF
TRBV6-6 | CASSPGWTGDTEAFF
TRBV7-3 | CASGNRVTEAFF
TRBV15 | CATSRTRRGGNEQFF
TRBV10-3 | CAITSPGNRRLNQPQHF
TRBV29-1 | CSVRTVSSYEQYF
TRBV7-9 | CASSPHRGQSTDTQYF
TRBV4-1 | CASSQAVRGYPREQYF
TRBV30 | CAWRPSGWGKAFF
TRBV27 | CASSSPPSGRRYEQYF
TRBV5-1 | CASRVSRGDTEAFF
TRBV9 | CASSSQGVATYGYTF
TRBV10-3 | CAISESSNRGNSPLHF
TRBV27 | CASRGQGREKLFF
TRBV7-3 | CASSRPGWRPTF
TRBV5-1 | CASSLTGTGNTIYF
TRBV11-3 | CASSSSTSRETQYF
TRBV5-8 | CASSLLTRNSNQPQHF
TRBV5-1 | CASRKISGTRLEQYF
TRBV27 | CASSSLTGRYEQYF
TRBV11-2 | CASSSYLGQKGEKLFF
TRBV7-9 | CASSFRTGTGNTIYF
TRBV6-6 | CASIRDPTRGRTEAFF
TRBV28 | CASSLLVGDGYTF
TRBV5-4 | CASSLAGGQKGHSYGYTF
TRBV29-1 | CSVEDARGYGYTF
TRBV15 | CATSRLRDRVNQPQHF
TRBV6-5 | CASRGTGQSGYGYTF
TRBV12-3/TRBV12-4 | CASRPQTGTEAFF